This T cell receptor beta chain comes out of a study of hypomethylating agent response in myelodysplastic syndrome. General observations from the study: After hypomethylating agent treatment, diversity and clonality showed no significant change, overall or by response.

TCRdb's copy holds only in-frame clones and misses some; the assay was immunoSEQ multiplex PCR. Found here are 10,000 to 11,000 clones, around 80% of them singletons; the top ten hold roughly 4%. As regards this clone: Its target is unknown.

The sequencing here drew on bone marrow, taken before or after starting hypomethylating agent treatment for myelodysplastic syndrome (not recorded which). This receptor was obtained from a human donor with myelodysplastic syndrome.

The CDR3 coding sequence is TGTGCCTGGAGTGAGGGGCGGCAGCCCCAGCATTTT. Translating gives CAWSEGRQPQHF. The genes are TRBV30 and TRBJ1-5, with TRBD1 as a possible D gene (5 bases). CDR3 length: 12 residues. V was cut by 1 base and J by 7 bases, with 8 bases left in between. Germline loops: CDR1 GTSNPN, CDR2 SVGIG (reference sequence).